This passage covers 32 T cell receptor beta chains from one sample sequenced in a study of CD8 T cells in Susac syndrome. Random hexamers served to reverse transcribe roughly 0.5 to 1 ug RNA. TCRdb reanalysed the immunoSEQ multiplex PCR reads using MiXCR and keeps one entry per CDR3 protein. Among approximately 120,000 distinct CDR3 sequences listed, around 96% were seen once. The sequenced sample was CD4+ T cells from PBMCs. These receptor sequences come from a human donor in good health.

The genes are TRBV10-3 and TRBJ1-2; the match to TRBD1 covers 8 bases. The CDR3 covers 17 residues. The V gene's germline CDR1 is ENHRY and CDR2 SYGVKD. V shed 0 bases and J 6 bases; nucleotides not matched to a gene: 12. CDR3 amino acids: CAISESIITAGGDGYTF. The CDR3 bases are TGTGCCATCAGTGAGTCGATTATAACTGCAGGGGGCGATGGCTACACCTTC.

The sample holds one count of this clonotype. The J gene is TRBJ2-1, the V gene TRBV7-9, with TRBD2 matching 11 bases. Losses at the gene ends were 3 bases for V and 4 bases for J; bases not matched to a gene: 2. CDR1 is SEHNR and CDR2 is FQNEAQ in the germline V gene (reference sequence). The CDR3 spans 15 residues. This CDR3 is CASSLTSGTYNEQFF. In nucleotides, the CDR3 is TGTGCCAGCAGCTTGACTAGCGGGACGTACAATGAGCAGTTCTTC.

The chain carries TRBV20-1 and TRBJ1-5; 8 bases are a match to TRBD1. Germline trimming cut 5 bases from V and 12 bases from J; bases unmatched to any gene: 12. Germline V gene sequence: CDR1 DFQATT, CDR2 SNEGSKA (reference sequence). This CDR3 is built from 13 residues. CDR3 coding DNA: TGCAGTGCTCGGGACAGGTTAGGTCAGGTCCAGCATTTT. Translation: CSARDRLGQVQHF.

V usage is TRBV5-1 and J usage is TRBJ1-1, with 7 positions matching TRBD1. The CDR3 has 14 residues. Germline CDR1 and CDR2: SGHRS and YFSETQ. V lost 2 bases to trimming and J lost 1 base; unmatched junction nucleotides: 2. CDR3 bases: TGCGCCAGCAGCTTTTCAGGGGGGAACACTGAAGCTTTCTTT. This sequence encodes CASSFSGGNTEAFF. Looking up the rest from reference TRBV5-1 and TRBJ1-1 gives the full variable domain: KAGVTQTPRYLIKTRGQQVTLSCSPISGHRSVSWYQQTPGQGLQFLFEYFSETQRNKGNFPGRFSGRQFSNSRSEMNVSTLELGDSALYLCASSFSGGNTEAFFGQGTRLTVV.

The chain recombines TRBV27 with TRBJ2-6; 13 nucleotides agree with TRBD2. Germline CDR1 reads MNHEY; CDR2 reads SMNVEV (reference sequence). The junction had 8 bases not matched to a gene; V was cut back by 5 bases and J by 4 bases. CDR3 length equals 18 residues. The CDR3 nucleotides are TGTGCCAGCAGTCCGTCGGGACTAGCGGGAACGGGGGCCAACGTCCTGACTTTC. It translates to CASSPSGLAGTGANVLTF. The complete variable domain, with remaining parts taken from reference TRBV27 and TRBJ2-6, reads EAQVTQNPRYLITVTGKKLTVTCSQNMNHEYMSWYRQDPGLGLRQIYYSMNVEVTDKGDVPEGYKVSRKEKRNFPLILESPSPNQTSLYFCASSPSGLAGTGANVLTFGAGSRLTVL.

This sequence joins TRBV12-3 or TRBV12-4 and TRBJ2-3; D may correspond to TRBD1 or TRBD2 (5 bases each). V was cut by 1 base and J by 4 bases, with 15 bases left in between. The CDR3 spans 16 residues. DNA for the CDR3: TGTGCCAGCAGTTTAGGCCCCCTAAGAGGGGCAGATACGCAGTATTTT. Translated, it gives CASSLGPLRGADTQYF.

For the CDR3, the DNA is TGTGCCAGTAGTATAGACGCTAGCGGGAGGGCGGAGACCCAGTACTTC. As protein: CASSIDASGRAETQYF. The chain recombines TRBV19 with TRBJ2-5, with 12 positions matching TRBD2. The CDR3 is 16 amino acids. V shed 0 bases and J 5 bases; nucleotides not matched to a gene: 4. CDR1 is LNHDA, CDR2 SQIVND, per germline (reference sequence).

The J gene is TRBJ2-2, the V gene TRBV20-1; unclear D gene. This CDR3 has 13 residues. Trimming took off 5 bases at V and 0 bases at J, with 7 bases between the two ends. Germline V gene sequence: CDR1 DFQATT, CDR2 SNEGSKA (reference sequence). DNA for the CDR3: TGCAGTGCTGGCGGTTCGAACACCGGGGAGCTGTTTTTT. Protein product: CSAGGSNTGELFF.

J is TRBJ2-7 and V is TRBV15; TRBD1 matches 12 bases. V lost 4 bases and J lost 6; bases outside the gene matches: 4. Germline values: CDR1 LNHNV, CDR2 YYDKDF (reference sequence). The CDR3 is 14 residues long. CDR3 nucleotide sequence: TGTGCCACCAGCACGGGGGACAGGGGGCGCGAGCAGTACTTC. Encoded protein: CATSTGDRGREQYF.

The chain carries TRBV7-2 and TRBJ1-3; 8 bases agree with TRBD1. The CDR3 is 15 residues long. Trimming at V came to 3 bases and at J to 2 bases, leaving 3 bases not matched to a gene. Per germline, CDR1 SGHTA and CDR2 FQGNSA. The CDR3 DNA follows: TGTGCCAGCAGCTTCCTGACAGGGGCTGGAAACACCATATATTTT. It encodes CASSFLTGAGNTIYF.

This chain connects TRBV5-1 to TRBJ2-2, with unresolved D. Trimming pared 0 bases from V and 0 bases from J, leaving 9 bases between. This CDR3 spans 16 amino acids. The germline CDR1 and CDR2 sequences are SGHRS and YFSETQ. The CDR3 DNA reads as TGCGCCAGCAGCTTGGCAGTGGGGTCGAACACCGGGGAGCTGTTTTTT. Its translation: CASSLAVGSNTGELFF.

The CDR3 sequence: CASSPDSEQGETQYF. The CDR3 coding sequence is TGTGCCAGCAGCCCTGACAGCGAACAGGGTGAGACCCAGTACTTC. This chain uses TRBV11-2 with TRBJ2-5; perhaps TRBD1 as D (6 bases). The germline V gene has CDR1 SGHAT and CDR2 FQNNGV. Trimming took 5 bases from V and 5 from J, leaving 18 bases between them. The CDR3 contains 15 residues.

The CDR3: CASSRDPNQPQHF. CDR3 nucleotide sequence: TGTGCCAGCAGTCGAGACCCGAATCAGCCCCAGCATTTT. This rearrangement joins TRBV2 to TRBJ1-5; D is uncertain. This CDR3 comprises 13 residues. Germline CDR1 reads SNHLY; CDR2 reads FYNNEI. The V end lost 5 bases, the J end lost 4 bases, and 9 bases lay between the germline ends.

The V call is TRBV29-1, the J call TRBJ1-1; D perhaps matches TRBD1 (5 bases). The V end was cut by 5 bases, the J end by 0 bases, with 7 bases between. Germline lookup yields CDR1 SQVTM and CDR2 ANQGSEA. The length of the CDR3 is 12 residues. Written as DNA, the CDR3 is TGCAGCGTTCGGACACTGAACACTGAAGCTTTCTTT. It translates to CSVRTLNTEAFF.

Remarks on this clonotype: The junction departs from the called germline gene at one end, perhaps through a read error. V usage is TRBV29-1 and J usage is TRBJ1-2, with TRBD1 matching over 11 bases. The CDR3 has 13 amino acids. In germline, CDR1 is SQVTM, CDR2 ANQGSEA. CDR3 loop: CSFDGQGAGGYTF. CDR3 nucleotides: TGCAGCTTTGACGGACAGGGGGCCGGGGGCTACACCTTC.

This chain links TRBV27 with TRBJ2-7, with 8 bases fitting TRBD2. V shed 1 base, J shed 3 bases, and the junction held 17 bases outside the gene matches. This CDR3 is built from 19 residues. Germline V lookup: CDR1 MNHEY, CDR2 SMNVEV (reference sequence). CDR3 sequence (DNA): TGTGCCAGCAGTTTATTGGGCAGGCCCCTCGCGGGACTAGTCTACGAGCAGTACTTC. Translated, it gives CASSLLGRPLAGLVYEQYF.

The chain couples TRBV6-6 to TRBJ2-7; the D gene is possibly TRBD1 (6 bases). This CDR3 has 13 amino acids. V was clipped by 4 bases and J by 8 bases, with 15 bases between them. Looked up from germline, CDR1 is MNHNY and CDR2 is SVGAGI (reference sequence). The CDR3: CASSSGVPRKQYF. The CDR3 DNA sequence: TGTGCCAGCAGTTCAGGGGTCCCGAGGAAGCAGTACTTC.

The gene calls are TRBV19 and TRBJ2-4, with D tentatively TRBD2 (6 bases). This CDR3 region has 14 residues. From germline, CDR1 is LNHDA and CDR2 SQIVND (reference sequence). Trimming shortened V by 5 bases and J by 7 bases, and 15 bases separated the two germline ends. CDR3 in DNA: TGTGCCAGTAGTCCCGCCGGGAGAGGCAACATTCAGTACTTC. Protein: CASSPAGRGNIQYF. The variable domain in full, completed from reference TRBV19 and TRBJ2-4, reads DGGITQSPKYLFRKEGQNVTLSCEQNLNHDAMYWYRQDPGQGLRLIYYSQIVNDFQKGDIAEGYSVSREKKESFPLTVTSAQKNPTAFYLCASSPAGRGNIQYFGAGTRLSVL.

In its sample, this clonotype was seen a few times. The CDR3 end shows no conserved phenylalanine or tryptophan, and so a read error is likely. The rearrangement links TRBV18 to TRBJ2-7; D uncertain. Germline CDR1 KGHSH, CDR2 LQKENI. The CDR3 has 13 residues. Trimming cost V 0 bases and J 3 bases, with 6 bases left between them. The CDR3 DNA reads as TGTGCCAGCTCACCACCGTCGAGCTACGAGCAGTACCTC. Translation gives CASSPPSSYEQYL.

This chain uses TRBV18 with TRBJ1-2, with a possible D match to TRBD1 (5 bases). The CDR3 is 13 amino acids. V lost 6 bases and J lost 7, with 15 bases in between. Per the germline V gene, CDR1 is KGHSH and CDR2 is LQKENI. CDR3 sequence (DNA): TGTGCCAGCTCCCCCTCCAGGGAGGCTGGCTACACCTTC. As protein: CASSPSREAGYTF.

This chain uses TRBV5-1 with TRBJ1-2; tentative D call: TRBD1 (6 bases). The CDR3 length is 15 residues. Trimming pared 2 bases from V and 4 bases from J, leaving 15 bases between. From germline, CDR1 is SGHRS and CDR2 YFSETQ. The CDR3 sequence: CASSFDPGAGYGYTF. The CDR3 DNA follows: TGCGCCAGCAGCTTTGATCCGGGGGCCGGCTATGGCTACACCTTC. Full variable domain (missing parts from reference TRBV5-1 and TRBJ1-2): KAGVTQTPRYLIKTRGQQVTLSCSPISGHRSVSWYQQTPGQGLQFLFEYFSETQRNKGNFPGRFSGRQFSNSRSEMNVSTLELGDSALYLCASSFDPGAGYGYTFGSGTRLTVV.

The chain has TRBV12-3 or TRBV12-4 and TRBJ1-1; 7 bases agree with TRBD1. The CDR3 length is 14 residues. The V and J ends lost 2 bases and 6 bases, in that order; junction bases with no gene match: 6. The CDR3 protein is CASSLSGGFAEAFF. The CDR3 region has the DNA TGTGCCAGCAGTTTATCAGGGGGGTTCGCTGAAGCTTTCTTT.

This clonotype was recorded a few times. The rearrangement links TRBV12-3 or TRBV12-4 to TRBJ1-2; D is unresolved. The V gene lost 3 bases and the J gene lost 2 bases, with 7 bases spanning the gap. This CDR3 spans 13 amino acids. The CDR3 protein is CASSLDGNYGYTF. For the CDR3, the DNA is TGTGCCAGCAGTTTGGACGGGAACTATGGCTACACCTTC.

The chain is built from TRBV7-9 and TRBJ2-1; D not resolved. Deletions cut 8 bases from V and 0 bases from J, with 11 bases between. The CDR3 covers 14 residues. Germline CDR1 SEHNR, CDR2 FQNEAQ (reference sequence). CDR3 nucleotide sequence: TGTGCCAGCCGACGTCTGCCCTCCTACAATGAGCAGTTCTTC. Amino acid sequence: CASRRLPSYNEQFF. The variable domain in full, completed from reference TRBV7-9 and TRBJ2-1, reads DTGVSQNPRHKITKRGQNVTFRCDPISEHNRLYWYRQTLGQGPEFLTYFQNEAQLEKSRLLSDRFSAERPKGSFSTLEIQRTEQGDSAMYLCASRRLPSYNEQFFGPGTRLTVL.

The chain recombines TRBV14 with TRBJ2-7, with a possible D match to TRBD1 (5 bases). V was cut by 4 bases and J by 2 bases, with 15 bases left in between. This CDR3 has 15 amino acids. The germline V gene has CDR1 SGHDN and CDR2 FVKESK. CDR3 DNA: TGTGCCAGCAGCCTGCTTTTGGGGCCAACCTACGAGCAGTACTTC. Its translation is CASSLLLGPTYEQYF.

The rearrangement links TRBV6-2 or TRBV6-3 to TRBJ2-3, with D hard to call. Germline loops: CDR1 MNHEY, CDR2 SVGEGT. Trimming removed 7 bases from V and 2 bases from J, with 10 bases in between. The CDR3 has 13 amino acids. DNA of the CDR3: TGTGCCAGCAAAGGACGGAACACAGATACGCAGTATTTT. Its translation is CASKGRNTDTQYF.

This chain connects TRBV5-6 to TRBJ1-2, with 9 bases aligning to TRBD1. CDR3 length: 15 amino acids. Germline CDR1 and CDR2: SGHDT and YYEEEE. V lost 4 bases to trimming and J lost 8 bases; unmatched junction nucleotides: 12. Here the CDR3 DNA reads TGTGCCAGCAGCCAGGTGGGGTACAGGGGGCTCGGCTACACCTTC. It codes for CASSQVGYRGLGYTF.

In this sample, this clonotype turned up once. V is TRBV30 and J is TRBJ1-1, with D perhaps TRBD1 (5 bases). Trimming pared 3 bases from V and 1 base from J, leaving 18 bases between. The CDR3 consists of 16 residues. Looked up from germline, CDR1 is GTSNPN and CDR2 is SVGIG (reference sequence). Here the CDR3 reads CAWRIGAWGENTEAFF. CDR3 DNA: TGTGCCTGGAGGATTGGGGCCTGGGGCGAGAACACTGAAGCTTTCTTT.

The chain links TRBV21-1 to TRBJ1-4. TRBV21-1 is described as a pseudogene. The CDR3 loop spans 16 amino acids. CDR3 coding DNA: TGTGCCAGCAGCAAATTATTTATGAGGTATAATGAAAAACTGTTTTTT. Its protein is CASSKLFMRYNEKLFF.

V and J are TRBV5-4 and TRBJ1-1, with 8 bases fitting TRBD1. The CDR3 is made up of 16 amino acids. Per the germline V gene, CDR1 is SGHNT and CDR2 is YYREEE (reference sequence). Germline trimming cut 0 bases from V and 1 base from J; bases unmatched to any gene: 5. CDR3 sequence: CASSLGGQVTNTEAFF. DNA for the CDR3: TGTGCCAGCAGCTTGGGGGGACAGGTTACGAACACTGAAGCTTTCTTT. The whole variable domain, filled in from reference TRBV5-4 and TRBJ1-1, reads ETGVTQSPTHLIKTRGQQVTLRCSSQSGHNTVSWYQQALGQGPQFIFQYYREEENGRGNFPPRFSGLQFPNYSSELNVNALELDDSALYLCASSLGGQVTNTEAFFGQGTRLTVV.

The chain employs TRBV20-1 and TRBJ1-5; D remains unclear. Trimming took 4 bases from V and 3 from J, leaving 13 bases between them. Germline CDR1 reads DFQATT; CDR2 reads SNEGSKA (reference sequence). The CDR3 extends over 14 amino acids. The CDR3 spells CSAIPAEPNQPQHF. The CDR3 DNA is TGCAGTGCTATCCCGGCGGAACCCAATCAGCCCCAGCATTTT.

The chain joins TRBV5-1 to TRBJ2-7; tentatively, D is TRBD1 or TRBD2 (5 bases each). Trimming took 4 bases from V and 5 from J, leaving 19 bases between them. Germline loops: CDR1 SGHRS, CDR2 YFSETQ. The CDR3 contains 15 residues. CDR3 in amino acids: CASSASSGRGDEQYF. In nucleotides, the CDR3 is TGCGCCAGCAGCGCCTCCTCGGGACGAGGGGACGAGCAGTACTTC.